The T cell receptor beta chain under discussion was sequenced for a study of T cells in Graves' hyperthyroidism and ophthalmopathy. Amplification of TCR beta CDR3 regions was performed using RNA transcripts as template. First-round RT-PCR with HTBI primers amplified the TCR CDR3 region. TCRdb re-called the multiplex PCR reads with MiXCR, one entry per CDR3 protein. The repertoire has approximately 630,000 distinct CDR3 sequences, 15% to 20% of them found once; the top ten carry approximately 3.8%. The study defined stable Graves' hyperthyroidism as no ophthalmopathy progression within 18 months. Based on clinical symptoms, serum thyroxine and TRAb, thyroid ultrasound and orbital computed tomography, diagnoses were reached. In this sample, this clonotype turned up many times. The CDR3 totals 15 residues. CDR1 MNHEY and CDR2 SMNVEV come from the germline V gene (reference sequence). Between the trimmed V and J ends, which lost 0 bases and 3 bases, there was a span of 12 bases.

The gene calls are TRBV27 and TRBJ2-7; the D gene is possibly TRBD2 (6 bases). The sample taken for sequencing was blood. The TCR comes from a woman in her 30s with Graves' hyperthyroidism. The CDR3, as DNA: TGTGCCAGCAGTTTATCGGGGGGAATGAGCTACGAGCAGTACTTC. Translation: CASSLSGGMSYEQYF.